The T cell receptor (beta chain) under discussion was sequenced for a study of blood T cell repertoires in COVID-19. Overall study: The United States, Italy and Spain supplied acute and convalescent COVID-19 samples. PBMCs, B-cell-depleted T cells, or T cells were the source of the cDNA or gDNA that made up the material.

Original processing notes: Reference gene primer amplification gave nucleated cell count estimates. The repertoire was sequenced with immunoSEQ multiplex PCR; TCRdb's copy has only in-frame clones and lacks some. That table is the source of V, J and clone size, and D and trimming were worked out from the DNA. The table shows around 88,000 clones, with over 70% occurring only once. The CDR3 is 15 amino acids. Germline CDR1 SGHTA, CDR2 FQGNSA. The junction had 6 bases not matched to a gene; V was cut back by 4 bases and J by 6 bases. The receptor was isolated from a man aged 55 to 70 with acute or convalescent COVID-19. The chain employs TRBV7-2 and TRBJ2-7; 13 bases line up with TRBD2. The sample consisted of peripheral blood. As DNA, the CDR3 is TGTGCCAGCAGCTCCGGACTAGCGGGAGCGAGCGAGCAGTACTTC. Amino acid sequence: CASSSGLAGASEQYF.